The clone carrying this T cell receptor beta chain has a handful of counts. This CDR3 has 16 amino acids. J gave up 2 bases and V 4 bases, and 5 bases lay outside the gene matches. Looked up from germline, CDR1 is LNHDA and CDR2 is SQIVND (reference sequence). The record originates from a study of cytomegalovirus exposure and HLA in healthy donors. PCR used 60 Vbeta primers and 13 Jbeta primers. Clones were sequenced by immunoSEQ multiplex PCR, and TCRdb holds only the in-frame ones, with some missing. The repertoire holds around 190,000 clones, roughly 86% seen once, with 1.5% to 2% in the top ten. Sequencing input: PBMCs. The chain joins TRBV19 to TRBJ2-4, with 10 bases identical to TRBD2. The TCR sequence derives from a young woman in good health and CMV-seronegative. CDR3 DNA sequence: TGTGCCAGTAGTAGTCTAGCGGGAGTCTCCAAAAACATTCAGTACTTC. Its protein product is CASSSLAGVSKNIQYF.